This note documents a single T cell receptor (beta chain) sequence. V was trimmed by 5 bases and J by 4 bases, leaving 6 bases between them. CDR3 length equals 12 residues. Germline lookup yields CDR1 SGHVS and CDR2 FNYEAQ. The data were produced by immunoSEQ multiplex PCR, yet TCRdb's version contains in-frame clones alone and is incomplete. The data contain around 55,000 clones, 70% to 90% of them singletons. The data are from a study of OX40 agonist ivuxolimab in advanced cancers. Study information: Ivuxolimab doses were 0.01, 0.1, 0.3, 1.5, 3 or 10 mg/kg every 2 weeks.

The clonotype comes from an adult with an advanced solid tumor such as melanoma, head and neck, liver or kidney cancer. The sample in question was CD4+ or CD8+ T cells sorted from blood, obtained in a trial of the OX40 agonist ivuxolimab. This sequence joins TRBV7-6 and TRBJ2-1, with a weak D call TRBD2 (6 bases). Written as DNA, the CDR3 is TGTGCCAGCAGCCGGGGGTACAATGAGCAGTTCTTC. Translated: CASSRGYNEQFF.